This note documents a single TCR beta chain sequence. Which antigen it targets is not known. No clone much larger than this one lies a single base away; base qualities are absent. The time point label of this sample denotes: baseline before first vaccination. Vaccinee samples came from UK trials COV001 and COV002, including a single-blind randomized controlled phase 2/3 trial of AZD1222 (ChAdOx1 nCoV-19) in healthy adults. Trial participant PBMC samples were collected at day 0 and day 28 after the second dose for TCRbeta chain sequencing. The sample comes from a study of T cell responses to AZD1222 COVID-19 vaccine (dated by TCRdb to the early 2020s). In the study overall: Because spike-specific TCR depth and breadth did not differ between the two schedules, AZD1222 recipients who got a second dose at roughly 4 weeks were pooled with those who got a second dose at roughly 12 weeks. A total of 230 to 250 trial participants underwent TCR sequencing, of whom nearly 210 received two doses of AZD1222 and 26 received two doses of the MenACWY control vaccine. Trial participants were enrolled into age subgroups of 18-55, 56-69 and 70-plus years, which contained about 150, 27 and 61 TCR-sequenced participants, respectively. The full study reports these points: Epitopes outside the regions mutated in the B.1.351 and B.1.1.7 variants were reportedly recognized by nearly half of the unique spike-specific TCRs. Conclusions about previously exposed vaccinees are limited, since just five or six AZD1222 recipients were seropositive for SARS-CoV-2 at baseline. The vaccine-associated CD4 TCRs covered the entire spike protein, and the dominant responses fell in regions 160-218 and 743-854. After two AZD1222 doses, spike-specific TCR breadth and depth were significantly higher than at day 0 and than in MenACWY recipients. Because no day 14 peak-response samples were available, the repertoires could be characterized only after the peak T cell response. In the small 56-69-year group, the increase in depth fell short of significance, most likely because of low power. Participants were mostly white British, with more females than males. The authors suggested clonal diversity may have been underestimated.

The CDR3 regions of human TCRbeta chains were analyzed by immunosequencing. The study's processing was this. TCRs in the repertoires were matched against a reference library of SARS-CoV-2-specific TCRs that had been generated with the MIRA antigen-specificity platform. Breadth was defined as the fraction of unique TCRs that were SARS-CoV-2-associated, and depth was defined as the fraction of total T cells that were SARS-CoV-2-associated. Each spike-specific TCR was assigned to its reactive spike region and to a CD4 or CD8 class using the MIRA data. Log10-transformed breadth and depth values were compared by one-way ANOVA with Sidak's multiple comparisons tests. Drawn from immuneACCESS, this table holds only the in-frame rearrangements with V and J called that TCRdb kept. Clones are partly lost; checked studies trace under half to an unresolved V gene and leave the rest unexplained. D and trimming were read from the DNA, whereas the V and J calls and clone size are those reported in that table. For this sample there are approximately 120,000 clones; about 88% appear just once. About 29% of the sample lies in the top ten.

CDR1 and CDR2 are read off the germline V gene (reference sequence) as LGHDT and YNNKEL. Inclusive of the bounding cysteine and phenylalanine, the CDR3 is 16 residues long. The only DNA kept is the CDR3, 48 bases in frame from the first base. Relative to germline, V is 1 base shorter and J is 4 bases shorter, with 16 bases between their ends. The sequence came from an adult in good health. The sequence is built from TRBV3-1 (or the pseudogene TRBV3-2) and TRBJ1-2, with no D gene named confidently. This specimen was peripheral blood, taken on day 0 of AZD1222 vaccination. The CDR3 amino acid sequence is: CASSQAAQLQSYGYTF. The DNA sequence reads TGTGCCAGCAGCCAAGCGGCTCAGCTACAAAGCTATGGCTACACCTTC.